This T cell receptor (beta chain) stems from a study of CD8+ T cells in alopecia areata. Study-wide findings and caveats: Sequences from scalp samples also cover resident alphabeta T cells of normal skin. Patients displayed less clarity in TCR sharing than mice, a finding possibly related to HLA.

In the case of this clone: Its antigen is unidentified.

Extracted RNA was reverse transcribed, and the resulting cDNA served as sequencing template. Method: immunoSEQ multiplex PCR; TCRdb's copy keeps in-frame clones and lacks some. The profile covers more than 95,000 clones, with about 61% appearing a single time and around 2.8% taken by the ten largest. Germline V CDR1 and CDR2: SGHNT, YYREEE (reference sequence). CDR3 length equals 13 residues. The ends lost 4 bases at V and 4 bases at J; junction bases unmatched: 2. CD4+ and CD8+ T cells were sorted from PBMCs. This chain joins TRBV5-4 and TRBJ2-5; TRBD1 matches at 9 bases. The sequenced sample was CD4+ T cells sorted from blood. This TCR came from a human donor in good health. The CDR3 loop reads CASSPTGGETQYF. CDR3 sequence (DNA): TGTGCCAGCAGCCCGACAGGGGGAGAGACCCAGTACTTC.